There are many counts of the clone carrying this T cell receptor (beta chain). As yet, its antigen is unknown. This sample was taken from a study of T cells after yellow fever vaccination. About the study: Low-cell-number fractions underwent preparation using SMART-Seq v4 Ultra Low Input.

Findings of the study overall: Post-booster samples contained most primary-vaccination clones (nearly 98% CD4, 70% to 90% CD8). CD4 and CD8 compartments shared a small share of clonotypes, likely from convergent recombination.

Deletions cut 1 base from V and 3 bases from J, with 22 bases between. The V gene's germline CDR1 is SGHDN and CDR2 FVKESK. CDR3 size: 18 residues. A process of 5'RACE template switching, which added a universal primer site and UMIs, was used to make TCR cDNA. TCRdb called the 5' RACE reads again in MiXCR, with one record for every CDR3 protein. The profile shows about 300,000 distinct CDR3 sequences, 3% to 4.5% of them singletons. The V gene is TRBV14, the J gene TRBJ2-7, with D possibly being TRBD1 or TRBD2 (6 bases each). The clonotype was recovered from a man between 18 and 35 years old who received the YFV17D yellow fever vaccine. The material was PBMCs, obtained 5 days after the yellow fever booster vaccination. The CDR3 bases are TGTGCCAGCAGCCAAGTCAGGGGAGGTTCCCACCACTACTACGAGCAGTACTTC. This translates into CASSQVRGGSHHYYEQYF.